One sample yielded the 9 T cell receptor beta chains listed below, sequenced in a study of shared clonotypes between healthy human individuals. CD8 cells regarded as naive lacked CD45RO, were positively chosen for CCR7, and omitted terminally differentiated effector memory CD45RA+ cells. Assay used: immunoSEQ multiplex PCR; TCRdb lists only in-frame clones, some missing. The table has under 2,000,000 clones, over 85% seen once. The sample consisted of naive CD8+ T cells sorted from blood. The source is a man between 18 and 35 years old in good health.

The chain joins TRBV6-6 to TRBJ2-7; D is ambiguous. The V end lost 2 bases, the J end lost 0 bases, and 8 bases lay between the germline ends. Germline lookup yields CDR1 MNHNY and CDR2 SVGAGI (reference sequence). CDR3 size: 14 residues. The CDR3 protein is CASSYDRLSYEQYF. CDR3 DNA sequence: TGTGCCAGCAGTTACGATAGGCTCTCCTACGAGCAGTACTTC.

This clone was detected only once. J is TRBJ1-6 and V is TRBV4-3; D gene ambiguous. Looked up from germline, CDR1 is LGHNA and CDR2 is YSLEER. V lost 3 bases to trimming and J lost 4 bases, with 10 bases between them. The CDR3 sequence is 15 residues long. The CDR3 is CASSQATRYNSPLHF. The CDR3 coding sequence is TGCGCCAGCAGCCAGGCGACACGATATAATTCACCCCTCCACTTT.

The J gene is TRBJ2-5, the V gene TRBV30, with 9 nucleotides matching TRBD2. Germline CDR1 reads GTSNPN; CDR2 reads SVGIG (reference sequence). After removal of 1 base from V and 5 bases from J, the junction contained 11 bases not matched to a gene. There are 16 residues in the CDR3. The CDR3 DNA is TGTGCCTGGAGTGCCCGGCGGGAGGGCCCTTGGGAGACCCAGTACTTC. As protein: CAWSARREGPWETQYF.

V usage is TRBV9 and J usage is TRBJ2-5; 7 bases agree with TRBD1. With 0 bases clipped from V and 4 bases from J, the junction kept 6 bases outside the gene matches. CDR3 length: 15 residues. Germline V gene data show CDR1 as SGDLS and CDR2 as YYNGEE. The CDR3 nucleotides read TGTGCCAGCAGCGTAGCGGGTACAGGGGTAGAGACCCAGTACTTC. Its translation is CASSVAGTGVETQYF.

Note on this clone: The germline gene is not matched at one end of the junction; a read error may be the cause. The rearrangement uses TRBV4-1 and TRBJ2-7; either TRBD1 or TRBD2 may supply D (5 bases each). Germline CDR1 reads MGHRA; CDR2 reads YSYEKL. This CDR3 has 17 residues. CDR3 residues: CASSLLHSGPNLYEQHF. CDR3 nucleotides: TGCGCCAGCAGCCTACTTCACTCGGGACCCAACCTCTACGAGCAGCACTTC.

The V call is TRBV27, the J call TRBJ1-1, with 9 bases aligning to TRBD1. V shed 7 bases and J 5 bases; nucleotides not matched to a gene: 8. Per the germline V gene, CDR1 is MNHEY and CDR2 is SMNVEV (reference sequence). The CDR3 loop spans 14 amino acids. CDR3 nucleotide sequence: TGTGCCAGCAATATACAGGGGGCGGGGACTGAAGCTTTCTTT. The encoded protein is CASNIQGAGTEAFF.

The chain links TRBV10-3 to TRBJ2-1; 8 nucleotides match TRBD1. CDR1 is ENHRY, CDR2 SYGVKD, per germline. This CDR3 region has 15 residues. V lost 4 bases, J lost 5 bases, and 7 bases stayed unmatched. The CDR3 DNA follows: TGTGCCATCAGTGTAAACAGGGGGACAGACAATGAGCAGTTCTTC. As protein: CAISVNRGTDNEQFF.

This clone was counted a single time. The chain links TRBV5-6 to TRBJ1-2, with D maybe TRBD1 (5 bases). The CDR3 spans 15 residues. Trimming removed 2 bases from V and 5 bases from J, with 16 bases in between. Germline V gives CDR1 SGHDT, CDR2 YYEEEE. CDR3 loop: CASSFGDVGGYGYTF. CDR3 nucleotides: TGTGCCAGCAGCTTCGGGGACGTCGGAGGGTATGGCTACACCTTC.

The V and J genes are TRBV7-9 and TRBJ2-5; TRBD1 matches 8 bases. The V gene's germline CDR1 is SEHNR and CDR2 FQNEAQ (reference sequence). CDR3 length equals 15 residues. Germline trimming cut 1 base from V and 4 bases from J; bases unmatched to any gene: 5. The DNA of the CDR3 is TGTGCCAGCAGCTTAGAGGCAGGGGGCGTAGAGACCCAGTACTTC. Translation: CASSLEAGGVETQYF.